The 5 T cell receptor beta chains below all came from one sample that was sequenced in a study of T cells in narcolepsy. Generated by immunoSEQ multiplex PCR, the TCRdb table keeps only in-frame clones and is missing some. This table has about 33,000 clones, 75% to 90% appearing once. The sample consisted of CD45RA- memory CD4+ T cells from PBMCs. The receptors derive from a human donor with narcolepsy.

This clone showed up just once. This chain joins TRBV7-2 and TRBJ1-5; 7 bases agree with TRBD1. Trimming at V came to 1 base and at J to 0 bases, leaving 3 bases not matched to a gene. The CDR3 sequence is 16 residues long. Germline-derived CDR1 and CDR2 are SGHTA and FQGNSA. CDR3 sequence (DNA): TGTGCCAGCAGCTTAGTAGGGACAGCTAGCAATCAGCCCCAGCATTTT. This encodes CASSLVGTASNQPQHF.

This chain links TRBV5-6 with TRBJ2-7; D is perhaps TRBD1 (5 bases). This CDR3 comprises 13 residues. The V gene's germline CDR1 is SGHDT and CDR2 YYEEEE. The V end was cut by 7 bases, the J end by 6 bases, with 17 bases between. CDR3 sequence: CASSAWGVREQYF. CDR3 sequence (DNA): TGTGCCAGCTCTGCGTGGGGCGTCCGCGAGCAGTACTTC.

V gene TRBV21-1 combines with J gene TRBJ2-7; the listed D gene, TRBD1, was not tested against the DNA. TRBV21-1 is an annotated pseudogene. The CDR3 is 16 amino acids. CDR3 coding DNA: TGTGCCAGCAGCAAAGCTGACAGATCCTTCTCCTACGAGCAGTACTTC. Translated: CASSKADRSFSYEQYF.

This chain links TRBV6-1 with TRBJ2-2; weak D call: TRBD1 (5 bases). Trimming took off 6 bases at V and 3 bases at J, with 11 bases between the two ends. Germline V gene sequence: CDR1 MNHNS, CDR2 SASEGT. The CDR3 is 14 residues long. This CDR3 reads CASRPTGYTGELFF. In DNA form, the CDR3 reads TGTGCCAGCAGGCCTACAGGATACACCGGGGAGCTGTTTTTT.

V and J are TRBV28 and TRBJ1-2, with D possibly matching TRBD1 (6 bases). V shed 2 bases and J shed 4 bases, with 8 bases lying between them. The germline V gene has CDR1 MDHEN and CDR2 SYDVKM. This CDR3 has 13 amino acids. CDR3 loop: CASSLTGLYGYTF. The CDR3 DNA follows: TGTGCCAGCAGTTTAACAGGGCTCTATGGCTACACCTTC.